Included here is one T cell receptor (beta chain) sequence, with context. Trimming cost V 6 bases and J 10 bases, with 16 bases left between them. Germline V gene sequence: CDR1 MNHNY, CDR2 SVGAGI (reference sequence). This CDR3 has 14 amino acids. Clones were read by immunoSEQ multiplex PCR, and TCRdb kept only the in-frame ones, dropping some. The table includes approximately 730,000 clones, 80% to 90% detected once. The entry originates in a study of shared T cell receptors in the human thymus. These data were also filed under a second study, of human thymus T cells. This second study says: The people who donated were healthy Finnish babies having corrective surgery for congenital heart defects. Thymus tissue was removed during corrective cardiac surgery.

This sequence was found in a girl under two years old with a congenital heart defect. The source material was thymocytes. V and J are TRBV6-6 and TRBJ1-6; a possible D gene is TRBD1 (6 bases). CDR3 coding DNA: TGTGCCAGCAGAAATGAGGGTGGGGGCTCACCCCTCCACTTT. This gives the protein CASRNEGGGSPLHF.